Below are 12 T cell receptor beta chains sequenced from a single sample in a study of identical twins. MiXCR was run by TCRdb on the 5' RACE reads, yielding one entry per CDR3 protein. This sample has 420,000 or so distinct CDR3 sequences, with about a fifth found just once. Sequenced: naive T cells sorted from blood. The receptors come from a man between 45 and 60 years old in good health.

This clonotype was seen ten or more times. The rearrangement joins TRBV9 to TRBJ2-3; D is possibly TRBD2 (5 bases). The CDR3 is 16 amino acids. The V end lost 4 bases, the J end lost 5 bases, and 20 bases lay between the germline ends. CDR1 and CDR2 (germline): SGDLS, YYNGEE. The CDR3 coding sequence is TGTGCCAGCAGCCCTTTAGCGCGGAGAGGAATAGATACGCAGTATTTT. This codes for CASSPLARRGIDTQYF.

This clonotype was seen only a few times. This chain uses TRBV5-1 with TRBJ1-2; tentative D call: TRBD1 (5 bases). Germline values: CDR1 SGHRS, CDR2 YFSETQ. Trimming removed 1 base at V and 4 bases at J, with 11 bases between. CDR3 length equals 14 residues. DNA of the CDR3: TGCGCCAGCAGCTTGTCGGGGGGGAGCTATGGCTACACCTTC. It specifies CASSLSGGSYGYTF.

In this sample, this clonotype turned up many times. The chain couples TRBV2 to TRBJ1-1; 9 bases are a match to TRBD1. The V segment lost 5 bases and the J segment 3 bases; nucleotides outside the gene matches: 10. Looked up from germline, CDR1 is SNHLY and CDR2 is FYNNEI. The CDR3 sequence is 16 residues long. CDR3 residues: CASSYETGGRDTEAFF. As DNA, the CDR3 is TGTGCCAGCAGTTACGAGACAGGGGGAAGAGACACTGAAGCTTTCTTT.

This clonotype was counted many times. The chain couples TRBV5-1 to TRBJ2-7, with a possible D match to TRBD1 (6 bases). CDR1 is SGHRS and CDR2 is YFSETQ in the germline V gene. The V and J ends lost 0 bases and 3 bases respectively, with 13 bases between them. The CDR3 runs 15 residues. The CDR3 protein is CASSLAGDRSYEQYF. CDR3 in DNA: TGCGCCAGCAGCTTGGCCGGCGACAGGAGCTACGAGCAGTACTTC.

The chain uses TRBV15 and TRBJ2-1; D is perhaps TRBD2 (5 bases). From germline, CDR1 is LNHNV and CDR2 YYDKDF (reference sequence). V was shortened by 0 bases and J by 6 bases, with 15 bases between the two germline ends. This CDR3 comprises 16 residues. The CDR3 region has the DNA TGTGCCACCAGCAGAGATATCTTGCCGGGAATCAATGAGCAGTTCTTC. Translating it yields CATSRDILPGINEQFF. The full variable domain, its missing parts supplied by reference TRBV15 and TRBJ2-1, is DAMVIQNPRYQVTQFGKPVTLSCSQTLNHNVMYWYQQKSSQAPKLLFHYYDKDFNNEADTPDNFQSRRPNTSFCFLDIRSPGLGDTAMYLCATSRDILPGINEQFFGPGTRLTVL.

Of note for this clonotype: Sequence at one end of the junction differs from germline and may be a read error. The chain is built from TRBV10-2 and TRBJ2-1; 10 bases are a match to TRBD1. CDR3 size: 14 residues. From germline, CDR1 is WSHSY and CDR2 SAAADI. The CDR3 bases are TGCGCCAGCACTGAGGACAGGGGGATGCGTGAGCAGTTCTTC. Its protein is CASTEDRGMREQFF.

This clonotype was counted at least ten times. The chain carries TRBV11-2 and TRBJ2-2, with TRBD2 matching over 12 bases. Per the germline V gene, CDR1 is SGHAT and CDR2 is FQNNGV. The ends lost 3 bases at V and 0 bases at J; junction bases unmatched: 5. There are 18 residues in the CDR3. CDR3 nucleotides: TGTGCCAGCAGCTTCCGAGCTAGCGGGGGGGCGAACACCGGGGAGCTGTTTTTT. Translating it yields CASSFRASGGANTGELFF.

This clonotype was counted between two and nine times. This rearrangement joins TRBV20-1 to TRBJ2-1; D unclear. V was pared by 6 bases and J by 12 bases, with 15 bases between. Germline CDR1 DFQATT, CDR2 SNEGSKA (reference sequence). This CDR3 contains 11 residues. CDR3 protein: CSAYLVGRQFF. The CDR3 coding sequence is TGCAGTGCATATCTAGTGGGAAGGCAGTTCTTC.

The chain employs TRBV12-3 or TRBV12-4 and TRBJ1-1, with D possibly TRBD1 on 5 matching bases. The length of the CDR3 is 16 residues. With 5 bases removed from V and 4 bases from J, the gap between germline ends came to 20 bases. CDR3: CASSPQQAGSGTEAFF. CDR3 DNA: TGTGCCAGCAGTCCCCAACAAGCAGGGTCTGGCACTGAAGCTTTCTTT.

In this sample, this clonotype turned up many times. V and J are TRBV10-3 and TRBJ2-7, with D perhaps TRBD2 (5 bases). CDR1 is ENHRY, CDR2 SYGVKD, per germline. The CDR3 extends over 12 amino acids. The V end lost 7 bases, the J end lost 0 bases, and 7 bases lay between the germline ends. This chain's CDR3 is CAITGSSYEQYF. CDR3 coding DNA: TGTGCCATCACGGGGAGCTCCTACGAGCAGTACTTC.

This clonotype has a handful of counts. The rearrangement links TRBV7-2 to TRBJ2-7; 7 nucleotides line up with TRBD2. The CDR3 covers 16 residues. V gave up 2 bases and J gave up 7 bases; unmatched junction bases: 14. Germline lookup yields CDR1 SGHTA and CDR2 FQGNSA. The DNA for the CDR3 is TGTGCCAGCAGCTTAAATGGAGGCGGGAGCCACCGGGAGCAGTACTTC. It specifies CASSLNGGGSHREQYF. Full variable domain (remainder filled in from reference TRBV7-2 and TRBJ2-7): GAGVSQSPSNKVTEKGKDVELRCDPISGHTALYWYRQSLGQGLEFLIYFQGNSAPDKSGLPSDRFSAERTGGSVSTLTIQRTQQEDSAVYLCASSLNGGGSHREQYFGPGTRLTVT.

V gene TRBV4-1 combines with J gene TRBJ2-4; D may match TRBD1 or TRBD2 (6 bases each). V was trimmed by 1 base and J by 1 base, leaving 29 bases between them. This CDR3 has 22 amino acids. Germline CDR1 and CDR2: MGHRA and YSYEKL. The CDR3 here is CASSQVLSLRGAPLAAKNIQYF. CDR3 coding DNA: TGCGCCAGCAGCCAAGTCCTTAGCTTGAGGGGGGCCCCTTTGGCGGCCAAAAACATTCAGTACTTC.